The 7 T cell receptor beta chains listed next were all sequenced from one sample in a study of shared T cell receptors in the human thymus. This table comes from immunoSEQ multiplex PCR, and its TCRdb copy is limited to in-frame clones, with some not included. There are 550,000 to 800,000 clones in the sample; 70% to 90% occur only once, and over 0.008% lies in the top ten. The sample was also linked to a second study, of human thymus T cells.

Sample: thymocytes. These receptors originate from a girl under three years old with a congenital heart defect.

This clone was picked up one time. The V gene is TRBV9, the J gene TRBJ2-6, with a possible D match to TRBD1 (6 bases). Germline V gene sequence: CDR1 SGDLS, CDR2 YYNGEE. Trimming took off 4 bases at V and 1 base at J, with 18 bases between the two ends. There are 18 residues in the CDR3. The CDR3 is CASSPQKGQTSGANVLTF. In DNA form, the CDR3 reads TGTGCCAGCAGCCCACAAAAAGGACAGACTTCTGGGGCCAACGTCCTGACTTTC.

This clone has just one count. As DNA, the CDR3 is TGTGCCAGCAGCGTTCTAGCTGGGTCCTACAATGAGCAGTTCTTC. Amino acids: CASSVLAGSYNEQFF. The chain carries TRBV9 and TRBJ2-1; D may be TRBD2 (5 bases). Trimming left V 2 bases short and J 1 base short, with 10 bases between. The CDR3 consists of 15 residues. Looked up from germline, CDR1 is SGDLS and CDR2 is YYNGEE.

This clone came up once. The gene calls are TRBV5-4 and TRBJ1-2; TRBD1 might be the D (5 bases). V lost 0 bases and J lost 8, with 14 bases in between. The CDR3 length is 14 residues. Germline V gene sequence: CDR1 SGHNT, CDR2 YYREEE (reference sequence). CDR3 in amino acids: CASSLAGEGLGYTF. CDR3 nucleotides: TGTGCCAGCAGCTTGGCGGGGGAGGGTCTAGGCTACACCTTC.

V and J are TRBV5-8 and TRBJ2-1, with 10 positions matching TRBD1. The trim removed 3 bases at V and 8 bases at J, leaving 17 bases unmatched. CDR3 size: 18 residues. Germline V gene sequence: CDR1 SGHTS, CDR2 YDEGEE. CDR3 region: CASSWASDRGFSGDEQFF. CDR3 sequence (DNA): TGTGCCAGCAGCTGGGCGTCGGACAGGGGGTTTTCAGGCGATGAGCAGTTCTTC. Filled out from reference TRBV5-8 and TRBJ2-1, the complete variable domain reads EAGVTQSPTHLIKTRGQQATLRCSPISGHTSVYWYQQALGLGLQFLLWYDEGEERNRGNFPPRFSGRQFPNYSSELNVNALELEDSALYLCASSWASDRGFSGDEQFFGPGTRLTVL.

V and J are TRBV19 and TRBJ1-2; 7 nucleotides agree with TRBD1. The CDR3 sequence is 13 residues long. V was clipped by 3 bases and J by 7 bases; unmatched bases: 5. Germline CDR1 LNHDA, CDR2 SQIVND (reference sequence). CDR3 residues: CASSIEGAAGYTF. The CDR3 nucleotides read TGTGCCAGTAGTATCGAGGGGGCTGCTGGCTACACCTTC.

To note about this clone: Other DNA sequences in this sample translate to the same CDR3. The chain has TRBV5-1 and TRBJ2-6, with a possible D match to TRBD1 (5 bases). Germline V gives CDR1 SGHRS, CDR2 YFSETQ. The CDR3 extends over 15 amino acids. V lost 4 bases and J lost 0, with 8 bases in between. The CDR3 nucleotides are TGCGCCAGCAGCCCTAGGGGCTCTGGGGCCAACGTCCTGACTTTC. Protein: CASSPRGSGANVLTF.

The CDR3 loop reads CASRGRYEQYF. DNA of the CDR3: TGTGCCAGCAGGGGCCGGTACGAGCAGTACTTC. The chain uses TRBV2 and TRBJ2-7; D gene uncertain. The CDR3 has 11 amino acids. The V and J ends lost 6 bases and 4 bases respectively, with 7 bases between them. In germline, CDR1 is SNHLY, CDR2 FYNNEI.